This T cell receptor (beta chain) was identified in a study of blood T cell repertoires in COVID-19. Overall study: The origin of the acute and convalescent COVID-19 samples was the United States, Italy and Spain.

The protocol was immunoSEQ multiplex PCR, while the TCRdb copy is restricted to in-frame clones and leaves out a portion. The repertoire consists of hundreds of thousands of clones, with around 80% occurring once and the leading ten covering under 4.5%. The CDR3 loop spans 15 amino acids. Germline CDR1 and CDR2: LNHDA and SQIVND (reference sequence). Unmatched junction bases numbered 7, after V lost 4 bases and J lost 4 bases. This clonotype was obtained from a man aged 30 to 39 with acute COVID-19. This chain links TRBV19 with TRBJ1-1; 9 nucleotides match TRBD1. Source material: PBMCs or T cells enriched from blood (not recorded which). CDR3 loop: CASSRSGTGFTEAFF. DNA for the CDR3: TGTGCCAGTAGTAGGTCCGGGACAGGGTTCACTGAAGCTTTCTTT. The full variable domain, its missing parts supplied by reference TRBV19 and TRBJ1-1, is DGGITQSPKYLFRKEGQNVTLSCEQNLNHDAMYWYRQDPGQGLRLIYYSQIVNDFQKGDIAEGYSVSREKKESFPLTVTSAQKNPTAFYLCASSRSGTGFTEAFFGQGTRLTVV.